These 29 T cell receptor beta chains came from one sample sequenced in a study of shared clonotypes between healthy human individuals. Using immunoSEQ multiplex PCR, the repertoire was profiled, and TCRdb retains in-frame clones only, with some absent. The sample records around 2,100,000 clones, about 94% being singletons. The naive CD8 fraction comprised CD45RO-negative cells positively selected for CCR7 and excluded terminally differentiated effector memory CD45RA+ cells. The specimen sequenced was naive CD8+ T cells sorted from blood. These TCRs come from a man aged 18-30 years in good health.

The chain couples TRBV4-1 to TRBJ2-5; the D is unclear. This CDR3 has 16 residues. Trimming stripped 3 bases from V and 3 bases from J, with 17 bases between. In germline, CDR1 is MGHRA, CDR2 YSYEKL. CDR3 sequence: CASSQTYLGLKETQYF. The CDR3 DNA reads as TGCGCCAGCAGCCAGACATATCTGGGGTTAAAAGAGACCCAGTACTTC.

The V gene is TRBV15, the J gene TRBJ1-1; no definite D call. V was cut by 3 bases and J by 0 bases, with 5 bases left in between. Per the germline V gene, CDR1 is LNHNV and CDR2 is YYDKDF (reference sequence). There are 13 residues in the CDR3. Here the CDR3 DNA reads TGTGCCACCAGCAGCGTCATGAACACTGAAGCTTTCTTT. Protein: CATSSVMNTEAFF.

CDR3 nucleotides: TGTGCCAGCAGTTTACGGGGGGCGCACCACGAGCAGTACTTC. It translates to CASSLRGAHHEQYF. The chain links TRBV27 to TRBJ2-7; D is perhaps TRBD2 (7 bases). The germline V gene encodes CDR1 MNHEY and CDR2 SMNVEV (reference sequence). CDR3 length: 14 amino acids. V was trimmed by 2 bases and J by 5 bases, leaving 13 bases between them.

This clone was counted once. The chain has TRBV9 and TRBJ1-5; unclear D gene. Germline lookup yields CDR1 SGDLS and CDR2 YYNGEE. The CDR3 is made up of 14 amino acids. V was clipped by 3 bases and J by 0 bases, with 7 bases between them. This CDR3 reads CASSAGTSNQPQHF. The CDR3 DNA sequence: TGTGCCAGCAGCGCAGGAACTAGCAATCAGCCCCAGCATTTT.

This sequence joins TRBV9 and TRBJ2-7; 8 nucleotides line up with TRBD1. Germline lookup yields CDR1 SGDLS and CDR2 YYNGEE. CDR3 length: 14 residues. Trimming at V came to 1 base and at J to 6 bases, leaving 6 bases not matched to a gene. CDR3 in amino acids: CASSVSGQVGEQYF. As DNA, the CDR3 is TGTGCCAGCAGCGTATCGGGACAGGTCGGCGAGCAGTACTTC.

The gene calls are TRBV12-5 and TRBJ1-5; the D is unclear. Germline CDR1 reads LGHNT; CDR2 reads FRNRAP. The CDR3 has 11 amino acids. V shed 5 bases and J shed 9 bases, with 8 bases lying between them. The chain's CDR3 is CASGPSLPQHF. As DNA, the CDR3 is TGTGCTAGTGGTCCAAGTTTGCCCCAGCATTTT.

The chain is built from TRBV7-2 and TRBJ2-7, with D unclear. V lost 0 bases and J lost 2, with 5 bases in between. Germline V CDR1 and CDR2: SGHTA, FQGNSA. This CDR3 has 13 amino acids. The CDR3 here is CASSLALAYEQYF. For the CDR3, the DNA is TGTGCCAGCAGCTTAGCTCTAGCCTACGAGCAGTACTTC.

This sequence joins TRBV10-1 and TRBJ2-1; possibly TRBD1 for D (5 bases). Germline V gene sequence: CDR1 WNHNN, CDR2 SYGVQD (reference sequence). The V gene lost 5 bases and the J gene lost 6 bases, with 14 bases spanning the gap. The length of the CDR3 is 14 residues. CDR3 bases: TGCGCCAGCAGTAACCAGGGATCTATCAATGAGCAGTTCTTC. Its protein is CASSNQGSINEQFF.

This chain joins TRBV7-8 and TRBJ2-7; the D gene is possibly TRBD1 (5 bases). With 6 bases removed from V and 3 bases from J, the gap between germline ends came to 9 bases. The germline CDR1 and CDR2 sequences are SGHVS and FQNEAQ. The CDR3 extends over 12 amino acids. CDR3 DNA: TGTGCCAGCAGATCAGACAGCTACGAGCAGTACTTC. It specifies CASRSDSYEQYF. Variable domain in full (rest from reference TRBV7-8 and TRBJ2-7): GAGVSQSPRYKVAKRGQDVALRCDPISGHVSLFWYQQALGQGPEFLTYFQNEAQLDKSGLPSDRFFAERPEGSVSTLKIQRTQQEDSAVYLCASRSDSYEQYFGPGTRLTVT.

This chain connects TRBV5-4 to TRBJ2-3; no clear D gene. Trimming took 4 bases from V and 4 from J, leaving 7 bases between them. The CDR3 covers 12 residues. From germline, CDR1 is SGHNT and CDR2 YYREEE (reference sequence). Here the CDR3 DNA reads TGTGCCAGCAGCCCTACGGCAGATACGCAGTATTTT. Protein product: CASSPTADTQYF.

This chain connects TRBV4-3 to TRBJ1-1, with 7 bases aligning to TRBD1. J was trimmed by 5 bases and V by 0 bases; bases with no gene match: 6. Germline assignment: CDR1 LGHNA and CDR2 YSLEER. There are 15 residues in the CDR3. The DNA of the CDR3 is TGCGCCAGCAGCCAAGATGAGGGGGCTTGGACTGAAGCTTTCTTT. This codes for CASSQDEGAWTEAFF.

V gene TRBV9 combines with J gene TRBJ1-4; D call uncertain. CDR1 and CDR2 (germline): SGDLS, YYNGEE. Trimming removed 0 bases from V and 0 bases from J, with 9 bases in between. This CDR3 spans 16 amino acids. The CDR3 loop reads CASSVGAQTTNEKLFF. The CDR3 DNA follows: TGTGCCAGCAGCGTAGGGGCCCAAACAACTAATGAAAAACTGTTTTTT.

The chain links TRBV5-1 to TRBJ2-7; TRBD1 aligns across 7 bases. There are 14 residues in the CDR3. V was pared by 2 bases and J by 2 bases, with 4 bases of the junction left unmatched. Looked up from germline, CDR1 is SGHRS and CDR2 is YFSETQ. The CDR3 reads CASSFRQGPYEQYF. The CDR3 DNA is TGCGCCAGCAGCTTCCGACAGGGTCCCTACGAGCAGTACTTC.

The chain has TRBV27 and TRBJ2-7; 13 bases align to TRBD2. This CDR3 spans 15 amino acids. Germline lookup yields CDR1 MNHEY and CDR2 SMNVEV (reference sequence). The trim removed 6 bases at V and 4 bases at J, leaving 6 bases unmatched. CDR3: CASSTSGGAEYEQYF. CDR3 DNA: TGTGCCAGCAGCACTAGCGGGGGGGCCGAGTACGAGCAGTACTTC.

The genes are TRBV30 and TRBJ2-1, with a weak D call TRBD2 (5 bases). Trimming stripped 2 bases from V and 2 bases from J, with 10 bases between. CDR3 length equals 14 residues. Looked up from germline, CDR1 is GTSNPN and CDR2 is SVGIG (reference sequence). CDR3 sequence reads: CAWSWDSAYNEQFF. In DNA form, the CDR3 reads TGTGCCTGGAGTTGGGATAGCGCCTACAATGAGCAGTTCTTC.

This chain connects TRBV4-1 to TRBJ2-7; tentatively, D is TRBD2 (6 bases). The germline CDR1 and CDR2 sequences are MGHRA and YSYEKL. Trimming left V 5 bases short and J 2 bases short, with 22 bases between. This CDR3 spans 17 amino acids. CDR3 in amino acids: CASSWSVSGTVTYEQYF. CDR3 DNA: TGCGCCAGCAGCTGGTCGGTCTCCGGGACTGTCACCTACGAGCAGTACTTC.

The V and J genes are TRBV7-9 and TRBJ2-1; 12 bases are shared with TRBD2. This CDR3 comprises 17 residues. Germline V CDR1 and CDR2: SEHNR, FQNEAQ (reference sequence). J lost 8 bases, V lost 4 bases, and 12 bases had no gene match. CDR3 amino acids: CASSSGLAGLGEHEQFF. The CDR3 nucleotides read TGTGCCAGCAGCTCGGGACTAGCGGGCCTCGGTGAGCATGAGCAGTTCTTC.

Comment on this clone: This CDR3 is also generated by other DNA sequences in the sample. V usage is TRBV9 and J usage is TRBJ2-2; D call uncertain. The CDR3 is made up of 14 amino acids. The germline V gene encodes CDR1 SGDLS and CDR2 YYNGEE. Deletions cut 7 bases from V and 2 bases from J, with 12 bases between. In nucleotides, the CDR3 is TGTGCCAGCTCCGTGGGTGGCAACACCGGGGAGCTGTTTTTT. Amino acids: CASSVGGNTGELFF.

The chain carries TRBV28 and TRBJ2-7, with D hard to call. V gave up 6 bases and J gave up 0 bases, with 9 bases separating them. CDR1 is MDHEN and CDR2 is SYDVKM in the germline V gene. CDR3 length: 13 residues. The CDR3 nucleotides read TGTGCCAGCAGAGACTGGAGCTCCTACGAGCAGTACTTC. Translation: CASRDWSSYEQYF. Using reference TRBV28 and TRBJ2-7 for the parts outside the CDR3, the full variable domain is DVKVTQSSRYLVKRTGEKVFLECVQDMDHENMFWYRQDPGLGLRLIYFSYDVKMKEKGDIPEGYSVSREKKERFSLILESASTNQTSMYLCASRDWSSYEQYFGPGTRLTVT.

The CDR3 DNA reads as TGTGCCAGCAGCGTAAAACAGGACAGGTCTACTGAAGCTTTCTTT. Translated, it gives CASSVKQDRSTEAFF. The chain combines TRBV9 with TRBJ1-1; 7 positions match TRBD1. The ends lost 1 base at V and 5 bases at J; junction bases unmatched: 8. Germline V gene data show CDR1 as SGDLS and CDR2 as YYNGEE. The length of the CDR3 is 15 residues.

V usage is TRBV7-8 and J usage is TRBJ2-7; 7 positions match TRBD1. Germline values: CDR1 SGHVS, CDR2 FQNEAQ. The CDR3 sequence is 14 residues long. Unmatched junction bases numbered 1, after V lost 0 bases and J lost 2 bases. CDR3 DNA: TGTGCCAGCAGCTTAGCCGGACAGGCCTACGAGCAGTACTTC. It translates to CASSLAGQAYEQYF. Drawing the rest from reference TRBV7-8 and TRBJ2-7, the complete variable domain is GAGVSQSPRYKVAKRGQDVALRCDPISGHVSLFWYQQALGQGPEFLTYFQNEAQLDKSGLPSDRFFAERPEGSVSTLKIQRTQQEDSAVYLCASSLAGQAYEQYFGPGTRLTVT.

Comment on this clone: The sample has other DNA sequences that encode this CDR3 too. CDR3 nucleotide sequence: TGTGCCAGTAGTATCGGCCAGGGCTACGAGCAGTACTTC. It translates to CASSIGQGYEQYF. This chain links TRBV19 with TRBJ2-7; possible D gene TRBD1, 5 bases. Trimming left V 3 bases short and J 3 bases short, with 9 bases between. The CDR3 totals 13 residues. Per germline, CDR1 LNHDA and CDR2 SQIVND (reference sequence).

The chain uses TRBV6-5 and TRBJ2-3, with 7 bases aligning to TRBD1. Per the germline V gene, CDR1 is MNHEY and CDR2 is SVGAGI. The length of the CDR3 is 14 residues. Trimming took 6 bases from V and 1 from J; bases not matched to a gene: 4. CDR3 nucleotide sequence: TGTGCCAGCAGCTTCGACAGGGGCACAGATACGCAGTATTTT. It yields the protein CASSFDRGTDTQYF.

CDR3 nucleotide sequence: TGTGCCAGCAGCCAATGGACAGGGTTGCAAGAGACCCAGTACTTC. Encoded protein: CASSQWTGLQETQYF. The V call is TRBV5-6, the J call TRBJ2-5; 8 positions match TRBD1. Trimming removed 4 bases from V and 2 bases from J; junction bases left unmatched: 7. Per germline, CDR1 SGHDT and CDR2 YYEEEE. This CDR3 has 15 residues.

The CDR3 DNA reads TGTGCCAGCAGTTCACACAGGGAAAGGGCTGGAAACACCATATATTTT. Its protein product is CASSSHRERAGNTIYF. The chain recombines TRBV28 with TRBJ1-3, with D possibly matching TRBD1 (6 bases). V lost 4 bases, J lost 2 bases, and 15 bases lay in between. The CDR3 contains 16 residues. From germline, CDR1 is MDHEN and CDR2 SYDVKM.

Worth noting for this clone: Other DNA sequences within the sample encode an identical CDR3. The chain is built from TRBV9 and TRBJ2-7, with D perhaps TRBD2 (5 bases). Looked up from germline, CDR1 is SGDLS and CDR2 is YYNGEE. CDR3 length: 13 amino acids. Trimming left V 0 bases short and J 4 bases short, with 8 bases between. CDR3: CASSVDGNYEQYF. CDR3 DNA sequence: TGTGCCAGCAGCGTAGACGGGAATTACGAGCAGTACTTC.

This clone occurred once. The chain carries TRBV11-2 and TRBJ1-2; no clear D gene. The CDR3 is made up of 13 amino acids. V lost 5 bases to trimming and J lost 1 base, with 8 bases between them. The germline V gene has CDR1 SGHAT and CDR2 FQNNGV. CDR3 protein: CASSAQVNYGYTF. Written as DNA, the CDR3 is TGTGCCAGCAGCGCCCAGGTTAACTATGGCTACACCTTC.

The chain employs TRBV10-3 and TRBJ2-5; possibly TRBD1 for D (6 bases). V was pared by 5 bases and J by 5 bases, with 18 bases between. The CDR3 contains 15 residues. CDR1 and CDR2 from the germline V gene are ENHRY and SYGVKD. Here the CDR3 DNA reads TGTGCCATCAGTCCCGGAACAGGGAATTGGGAGACCCAGTACTTC. Protein product: CAISPGTGNWETQYF.

The chain couples TRBV28 to TRBJ1-5; the D is unclear. Trimming cost V 1 base and J 0 bases, with 7 bases left between them. Germline CDR1 is MDHEN and CDR2 is SYDVKM. This CDR3 comprises 15 residues. The CDR3 sequence is CASSLLENSNQPQHF. The CDR3 bases are TGTGCCAGCAGTTTATTAGAGAATAGCAATCAGCCCCAGCATTTT.